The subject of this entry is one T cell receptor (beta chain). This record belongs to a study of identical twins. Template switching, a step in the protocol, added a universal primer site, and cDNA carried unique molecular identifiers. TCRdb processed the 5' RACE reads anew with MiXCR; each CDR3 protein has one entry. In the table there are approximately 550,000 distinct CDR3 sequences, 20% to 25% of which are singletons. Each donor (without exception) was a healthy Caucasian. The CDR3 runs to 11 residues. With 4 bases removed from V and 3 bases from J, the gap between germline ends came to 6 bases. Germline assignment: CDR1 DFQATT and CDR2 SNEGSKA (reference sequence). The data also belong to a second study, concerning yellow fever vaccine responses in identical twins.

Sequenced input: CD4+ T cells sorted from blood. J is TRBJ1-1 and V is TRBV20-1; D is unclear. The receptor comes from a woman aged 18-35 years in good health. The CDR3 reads CSATTHTEAFF. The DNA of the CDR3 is TGCAGTGCTACTACACACACTGAAGCTTTCTTT.